This TCR beta chain appears in the sequencing data of a study of shared T cell receptors in the human thymus. Germline trimming cut 2 bases from V and 4 bases from J; bases unmatched to any gene: 5. Germline CDR1 and CDR2: SGHRS and YFSETQ. This CDR3 contains 15 residues. The table came from immunoSEQ multiplex PCR; TCRdb's copy has only in-frame clones and leaves some out. The data contain under 700,000 clones, around 82% of them seen just once; the ten biggest clones take up 0.01% to 0.015%. The sample holds one count of this clone. The same sample was also studied in work on human thymus T cells.

This sequence was found in a boy in the first two years of life with a congenital heart defect. Input material: thymocytes. The J gene is TRBJ2-3, the V gene TRBV5-1, with TRBD1 matching 9 bases. The CDR3 nucleotides are TGCGCCAGCAGCTTCCGGGACAGGGACTCAGATACGCAGTATTTT. Amino acid sequence: CASSFRDRDSDTQYF.